This T cell receptor (beta chain) was profiled in a study of CD8 T cells in ankylosing spondylitis. Whole-study findings and limits: Significantly higher representation of disease-linked clones was reported for matched ankylosing spondylitis synovial fluid. Disease-linked clones displayed a CD8+ phenotype and appeared relatively rarely in peripheral blood. Roughly eight highly homologous variants made up a TCR beta motif that seemed to typify ankylosing spondylitis blood.

A word on this clonotype: Its antigen remains unidentified.

TCRdb recomputed calls from the 5' RACE reads with MiXCR, one row per CDR3 protein. Here the sample spans about 310,000 distinct CDR3 sequences, less than 25% being singletons. CDR1 is DFQATT, CDR2 SNEGSKA, per germline (reference sequence). Trimming cost V 6 bases and J 7 bases; bases outside gene matches: 10. The CDR3 spans 14 residues. The origin of this receptor is a female donor with ankylosing spondylitis or in good health (not recorded which). Sequenced input: blood, either unsorted or a sorted T cell fraction (not recorded which). The chain recombines TRBV20-1 with TRBJ2-2, with TRBD2 matching 8 bases. The CDR3 region has the DNA TGCAGTGCCCCACGGGGGGGGGCAATCGGGGAGCTGTTTTTT. This translates into CSAPRGGAIGELFF.